A single sample gave rise to the 17 T cell receptor beta chains below, sequenced in a study of shared clonotypes between healthy human individuals. The protocol was immunoSEQ multiplex PCR, while the TCRdb copy is restricted to in-frame clones and leaves out a portion. The sample holds over 850,000 clones, around three quarters seen once. Sequenced sample: memory CD4+ T cells from PBMCs. Regarding subset: CD45RA-negative fraction. The origin of the receptors is a man aged 18 to 30 in good health. Some clones in this sample may be carry-over from other donors' samples.

A word on this clone: Other DNA variants within this sample encode the same CDR3. The chain joins TRBV18 to TRBJ2-5, with unresolved D. V lost 2 bases and J 3 bases, leaving 7 bases between the germline ends. Per the germline V gene, CDR1 is KGHSH and CDR2 is LQKENI. The CDR3 totals 13 residues. DNA of the CDR3: TGTGCCAGCTCACCAGCCGGCGAAGAGACCCAGTACTTC. This translates into CASSPAGEETQYF. The whole variable domain, filled in from reference TRBV18 and TRBJ2-5, reads NAGVMQNPRHLVRRRGQEARLRCSPMKGHSHVYWYRQLPEEGLKFMVYLQKENIIDESGMPKERFSAEFPKEGPSILRIQQVVRGDSAAYFCASSPAGEETQYFGPGTRLLVL.

This clone was detected ten times or more. The chain is built from TRBV2 and TRBJ2-5; TRBD2 agrees at 10 bases. The CDR3 length is 14 residues. The germline V gene has CDR1 SNHLY and CDR2 FYNNEI. Germline trimming cut 3 bases from V and 9 bases from J; bases unmatched to any gene: 7. CDR3 sequence reads: CASSDLAGVVAQYF. The CDR3 DNA is TGTGCCAGCAGTGACCTAGCGGGAGTGGTGGCCCAGTACTTC.

This chain uses TRBV30 with TRBJ1-5, with TRBD1 matching over 7 bases. In germline, CDR1 is GTSNPN, CDR2 SVGIG (reference sequence). V lost 3 bases, J lost 5 bases, and 4 bases stayed unmatched. The CDR3 length is 13 residues. In nucleotides, the CDR3 is TGTGCCTGGAGGGACCAGGGGGATCAGCCCCAGCATTTT. It encodes CAWRDQGDQPQHF.

The chain has TRBV27 and TRBJ2-5, with 11 bases that match TRBD2. V lost 4 bases and J lost 9; bases outside the gene matches: 10. The CDR3 contains 15 residues. Per the germline V gene, CDR1 is MNHEY and CDR2 is SMNVEV (reference sequence). CDR3 in amino acids: CASSSTGTSGGAQYF. The DNA for the CDR3 is TGTGCCAGCAGTTCAACCGGGACTAGCGGCGGCGCCCAGTACTTC.

This chain links TRBV19 with TRBJ2-5; TRBD1 matches 8 bases. The J call may not be correct, given that the DNA end is closer to TRBJ2-7. This CDR3 is 15 amino acids long. Germline V gene lookup returns CDR1 LNHDA and CDR2 SQIVND (reference sequence). DNA of the CDR3: TGTGCCAGCAAACAATCCGGGACAGGAGGCTACGAGCAGTACTTC. Translated, it gives CASKQSGTGGYEQYF.

The chain couples TRBV5-1 to TRBJ2-6; D possibly corresponds to TRBD1 (5 bases). The CDR3 has 16 amino acids. Germline values: CDR1 SGHRS, CDR2 YFSETQ. V lost 1 base and J 0 bases, leaving 8 bases between the germline ends. The CDR3 loop is CASSLTGASGANVLTF. The DNA for the CDR3 is TGCGCCAGCAGCTTGACAGGCGCCTCTGGGGCCAACGTCCTGACTTTC.

This clone showed up just a few times. Other DNA sequences in this sample translate to the same CDR3. CDR3 coding DNA: TGTGCCAGCAGGGACAGGGGGAGGAATGAGCAGTTCTTC. Amino acid sequence: CASRDRGRNEQFF. The chain joins TRBV28 to TRBJ2-1; TRBD1 matches 10 bases. There are 13 residues in the CDR3. V gave up 6 bases and J gave up 7 bases; unmatched junction bases: 3. Germline lookup yields CDR1 MDHEN and CDR2 SYDVKM.

This sequence joins TRBV5-1 and TRBJ2-1; tentatively, D is TRBD2 (7 bases). The CDR3 consists of 14 residues. CDR1 and CDR2 from the germline V gene are SGHRS and YFSETQ. The V end lost 7 bases, the J end lost 4 bases, and 15 bases lay between the germline ends. This chain's CDR3 is CASSGEGRYNEQFF. The CDR3 DNA reads as TGCGCCAGCTCAGGGGAGGGACGGTACAATGAGCAGTTCTTC.

This clone appeared once. The chain recombines TRBV6-1 with TRBJ1-1; D is uncertain. Trimming pared 7 bases from V and 1 base from J, leaving 7 bases between. This CDR3 spans 12 amino acids. From germline, CDR1 is MNHNS and CDR2 SASEGT. The CDR3 loop is CASNRGNTEAFF. The CDR3 DNA sequence: TGTGCCAGCAACCGGGGGAACACTGAAGCTTTCTTT.

J is TRBJ2-2 and V is TRBV6-6; possibly TRBD2 for D (6 bases). The CDR3 runs 14 residues. V dropped 6 bases and J dropped 5 bases, with 13 bases sitting between them. Per germline, CDR1 MNHNY and CDR2 SVGAGI (reference sequence). The CDR3 region has the DNA TGTGCCAGCAGGCGTACCGGGGGTACCGGGGAGCTGTTTTTT. Its protein product is CASRRTGGTGELFF.

The chain uses TRBV28 and TRBJ2-3, with D perhaps matching TRBD1 or TRBD2 (5 bases each). Germline V CDR1 and CDR2: MDHEN, SYDVKM. Trimming pared 3 bases from V and 1 base from J, leaving 11 bases between. The CDR3 length is 15 residues. CDR3 sequence reads: CASSFGVGGTDTQYF. The CDR3 nucleotides are TGTGCCAGCAGTTTCGGGGTAGGGGGCACAGATACGCAGTATTTT.

The V gene is TRBV18, the J gene TRBJ2-7; a possible D gene is TRBD1 (6 bases). This CDR3 is 15 amino acids long. CDR1 is KGHSH and CDR2 is LQKENI in the germline V gene. Deletions cut 1 base from V and 5 bases from J, with 15 bases between. The CDR3 DNA is TGTGCCAGCTCACCACAGGGGGTCCCTGGGCACGAGCAGTACTTC. It specifies CASSPQGVPGHEQYF.

This chain connects TRBV10-2 to TRBJ2-3; D not certain. Trimming left V 4 bases short and J 2 bases short, with 13 bases between. This CDR3 has 15 amino acids. Germline V gene sequence: CDR1 WSHSY, CDR2 SAAADI. For the CDR3, the DNA is TGCGCCAGCAGTGGGGCCACCCTGACCACAGATACGCAGTATTTT. Protein sequence: CASSGATLTTDTQYF.

This chain joins TRBV7-9 and TRBJ2-1; D gene ambiguous. The CDR3 covers 18 residues. Trimming left V 5 bases short and J 2 bases short, with 22 bases between. CDR1 is SEHNR and CDR2 is FQNEAQ in the germline V gene (reference sequence). The CDR3: CASSHLKNVPRPYNEQFF. Here the CDR3 DNA reads TGTGCCAGCAGCCATTTAAAAAATGTTCCCCGACCCTACAATGAGCAGTTCTTC.

This clone was observed at least ten times. V and J are TRBV29-1 and TRBJ2-3, with 9 bases aligning to TRBD1. J lost 6 bases, V lost 6 bases, and 10 bases had no gene match. The CDR3 is 14 residues long. Germline CDR1 SQVTM, CDR2 ANQGSEA. CDR3 in amino acids: CSVSATGGSDTQYF. CDR3 coding DNA: TGCAGCGTCAGCGCGACAGGGGGGTCGGATACGCAGTATTTT.

Worth noting for this clone: Different DNA sequences within this sample yield the same CDR3. This chain joins TRBV5-1 and TRBJ1-2; 10 positions match TRBD1. Germline V gene lookup returns CDR1 SGHRS and CDR2 YFSETQ. V lost 4 bases and J lost 3; bases outside the gene matches: 3. The CDR3 covers 14 residues. CDR3 loop: CASSPGTGDYGYTF. The CDR3 DNA is TGCGCCAGCAGCCCTGGGACAGGGGACTATGGCTACACCTTC.

The chain carries TRBV25-1 and TRBJ2-5; 9 positions match TRBD1. V gave up 0 bases and J gave up 5 bases; unmatched junction bases: 10. CDR1 and CDR2 (germline): MGHDK, SYGVNS. This CDR3 has 17 residues. This CDR3 reads CASSEYPGGQGGETQYF. The DNA of the CDR3 is TGTGCCAGCAGTGAATACCCCGGGGGACAGGGTGGGGAGACCCAGTACTTC. Supplemented by reference TRBV25-1 and TRBJ2-5, the full variable domain reads EADIYQTPRYLVIGTGKKITLECSQTMGHDKMYWYQQDPGMELHLIHYSYGVNSTEKGDLSSESTVSRIRTEHFPLTLESARPSHTSQYLCASSEYPGGQGGETQYFGPGTRLLVL.